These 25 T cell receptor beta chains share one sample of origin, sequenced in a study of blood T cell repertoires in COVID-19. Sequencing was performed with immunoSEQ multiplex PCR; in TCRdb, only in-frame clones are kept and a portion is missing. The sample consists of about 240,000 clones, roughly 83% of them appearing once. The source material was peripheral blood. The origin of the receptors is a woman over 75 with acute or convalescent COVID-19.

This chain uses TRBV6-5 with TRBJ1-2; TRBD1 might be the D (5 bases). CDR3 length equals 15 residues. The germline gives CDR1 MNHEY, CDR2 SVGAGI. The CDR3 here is CTILGGTQSSYGYTF. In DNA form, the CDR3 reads TGTACAATATTGGGAGGGACCCAGAGCAGCTATGGCTACACCTTC.

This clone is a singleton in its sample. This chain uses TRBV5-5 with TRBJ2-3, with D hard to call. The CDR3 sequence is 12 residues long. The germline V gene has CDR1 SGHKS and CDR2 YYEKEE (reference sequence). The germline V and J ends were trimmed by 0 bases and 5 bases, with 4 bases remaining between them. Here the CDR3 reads CASSLVLDTQYF. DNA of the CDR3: TGTGCCAGCAGCTTGGTCTTAGATACGCAGTATTTT.

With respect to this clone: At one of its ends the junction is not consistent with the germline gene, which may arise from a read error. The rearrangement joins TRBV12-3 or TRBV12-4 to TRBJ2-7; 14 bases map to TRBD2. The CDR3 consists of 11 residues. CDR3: CASSTGLAGAF. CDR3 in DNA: TGTGCCAGCAGCACGGGACTAGCGGGGGCATTC.

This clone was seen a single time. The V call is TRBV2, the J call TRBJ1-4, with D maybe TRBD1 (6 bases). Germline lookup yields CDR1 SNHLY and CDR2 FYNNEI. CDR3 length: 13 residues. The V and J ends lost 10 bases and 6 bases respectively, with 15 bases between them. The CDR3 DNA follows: TGTGCCACCAACAGGGAAATGGATGAAAAACTGTTTTTT. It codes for CATNREMDEKLFF.

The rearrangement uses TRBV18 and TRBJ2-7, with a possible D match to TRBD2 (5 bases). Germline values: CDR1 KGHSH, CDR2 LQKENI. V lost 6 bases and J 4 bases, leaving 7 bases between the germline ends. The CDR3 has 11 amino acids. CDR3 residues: CASSRGYEQYF. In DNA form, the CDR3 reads TGTGCCAGCTCCCGAGGGTACGAGCAGTACTTC.

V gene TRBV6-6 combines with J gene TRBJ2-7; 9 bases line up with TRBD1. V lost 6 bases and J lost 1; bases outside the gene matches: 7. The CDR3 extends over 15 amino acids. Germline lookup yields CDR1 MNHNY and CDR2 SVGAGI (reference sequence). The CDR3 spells CASSRGQGTSYEQYF. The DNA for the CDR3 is TGTGCCAGCAGCCGGGGACAGGGAACGTCCTACGAGCAGTACTTC.

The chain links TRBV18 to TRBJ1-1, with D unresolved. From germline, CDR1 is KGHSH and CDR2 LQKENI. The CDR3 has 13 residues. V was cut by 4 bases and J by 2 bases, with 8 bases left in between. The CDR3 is CASSQDYNTEAFF. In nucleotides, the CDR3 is TGTGCCAGCTCACAGGACTACAACACTGAAGCTTTCTTT.

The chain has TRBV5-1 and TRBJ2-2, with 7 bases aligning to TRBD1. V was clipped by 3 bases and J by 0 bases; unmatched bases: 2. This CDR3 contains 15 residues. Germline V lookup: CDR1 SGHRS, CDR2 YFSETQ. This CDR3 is CASSSQGANTGELFF. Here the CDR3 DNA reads TGCGCCAGCAGCTCGCAGGGGGCGAACACCGGGGAGCTGTTTTTT.

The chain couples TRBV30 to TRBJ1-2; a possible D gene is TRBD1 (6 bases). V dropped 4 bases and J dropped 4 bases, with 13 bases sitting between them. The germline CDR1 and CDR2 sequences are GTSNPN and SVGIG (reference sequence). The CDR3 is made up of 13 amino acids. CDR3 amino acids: CAWNPRTAYGYTF. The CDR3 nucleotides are TGTGCCTGGAATCCACGGACAGCCTATGGCTACACCTTC. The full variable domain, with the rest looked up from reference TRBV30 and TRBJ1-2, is SQTIHQWPATLVQPVGSPLSLECTVEGTSNPNLYWYRQAAGRGLQLLFYSVGIGQISSEVPQNLSASRPQDRQFILSSKKLLLSDSGFYLCAWNPRTAYGYTFGSGTRLTVV.

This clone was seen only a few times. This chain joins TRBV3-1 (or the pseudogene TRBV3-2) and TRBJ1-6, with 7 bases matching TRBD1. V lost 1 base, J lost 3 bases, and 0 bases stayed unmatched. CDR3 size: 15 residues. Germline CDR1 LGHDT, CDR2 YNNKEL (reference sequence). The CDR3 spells CASSQGTGYNSPLHF. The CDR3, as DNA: TGTGCCAGCAGCCAAGGGACAGGCTATAATTCACCCCTCCACTTT.

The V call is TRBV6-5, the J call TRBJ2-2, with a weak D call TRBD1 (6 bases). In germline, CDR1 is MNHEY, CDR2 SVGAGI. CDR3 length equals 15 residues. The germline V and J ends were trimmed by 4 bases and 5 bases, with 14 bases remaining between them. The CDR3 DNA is TGTGCCAGCAGTTTAGGGGGTGGATTGACCGGGGAGCTGTTTTTT. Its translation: CASSLGGGLTGELFF.

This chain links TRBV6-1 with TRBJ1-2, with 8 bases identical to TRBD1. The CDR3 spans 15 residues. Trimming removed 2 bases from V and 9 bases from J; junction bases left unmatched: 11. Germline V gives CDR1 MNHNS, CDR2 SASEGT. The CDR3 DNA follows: TGTGCCAGCAGTGAATGGACAGGGATGGGCTTGCGCTACACCTTC. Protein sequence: CASSEWTGMGLRYTF.

The CDR3 loop is CASSQSTGGIGELFF. CDR3 bases: TGTGCCAGCAGCCAAAGTACAGGGGGAATCGGGGAGCTGTTTTTT. The chain has TRBV6-5 and TRBJ2-2, with 8 bases aligning to TRBD1. Germline loops: CDR1 MNHEY, CDR2 SVGAGI. CDR3 length: 15 amino acids. Losses at the gene ends were 6 bases for V and 7 bases for J; bases not matched to a gene: 10.

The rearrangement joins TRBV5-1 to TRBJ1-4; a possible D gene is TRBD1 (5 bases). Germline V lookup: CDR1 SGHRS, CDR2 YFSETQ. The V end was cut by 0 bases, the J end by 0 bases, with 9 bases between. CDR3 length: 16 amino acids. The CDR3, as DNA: TGCGCCAGCAGCTTGGGGACATTTGCAACTAATGAAAAACTGTTTTTT. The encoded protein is CASSLGTFATNEKLFF.

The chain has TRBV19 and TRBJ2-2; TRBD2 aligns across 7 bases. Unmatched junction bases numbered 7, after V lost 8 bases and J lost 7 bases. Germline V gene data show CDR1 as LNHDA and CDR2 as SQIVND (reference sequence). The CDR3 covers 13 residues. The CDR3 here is CASQNGGVGELFF. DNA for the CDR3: TGTGCCAGTCAAAATGGGGGGGTCGGGGAGCTGTTTTTT.

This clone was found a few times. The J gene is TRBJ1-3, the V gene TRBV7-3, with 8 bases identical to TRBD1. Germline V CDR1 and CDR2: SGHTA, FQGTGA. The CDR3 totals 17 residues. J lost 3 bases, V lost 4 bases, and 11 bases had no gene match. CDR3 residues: CASSSRDRRTFGNTIYF. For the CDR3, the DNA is TGTGCCAGCAGCTCCCGGGACAGGAGAACTTTTGGAAACACCATATATTTT.

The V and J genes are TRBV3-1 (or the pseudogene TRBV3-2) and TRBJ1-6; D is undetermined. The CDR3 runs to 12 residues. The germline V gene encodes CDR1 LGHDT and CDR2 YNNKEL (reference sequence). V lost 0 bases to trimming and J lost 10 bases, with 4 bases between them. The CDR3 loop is CASSQERSPLHF. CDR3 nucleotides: TGTGCCAGCAGCCAAGAACGGTCACCCCTCCACTTT.

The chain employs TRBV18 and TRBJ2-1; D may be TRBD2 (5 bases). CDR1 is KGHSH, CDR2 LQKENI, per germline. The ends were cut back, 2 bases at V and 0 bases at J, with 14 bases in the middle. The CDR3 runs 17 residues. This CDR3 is CASSPSQQRSSYNEQFF. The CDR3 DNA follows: TGTGCCAGCTCACCATCCCAACAGCGGAGCTCCTACAATGAGCAGTTCTTC. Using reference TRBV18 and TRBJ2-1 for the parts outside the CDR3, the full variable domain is NAGVMQNPRHLVRRRGQEARLRCSPMKGHSHVYWYRQLPEEGLKFMVYLQKENIIDESGMPKERFSAEFPKEGPSILRIQQVVRGDSAAYFCASSPSQQRSSYNEQFFGPGTRLTVL.

CDR3 DNA: TGTGCCTGGAGAAATCAGGGGAATTCACCCCTCCACTTT. This encodes CAWRNQGNSPLHF. The rearrangement uses TRBV30 and TRBJ1-6, with D tentatively TRBD1 (6 bases). V dropped 3 bases and J dropped 7 bases, with 10 bases sitting between them. The CDR3 length is 13 residues. Per germline, CDR1 GTSNPN and CDR2 SVGIG (reference sequence).

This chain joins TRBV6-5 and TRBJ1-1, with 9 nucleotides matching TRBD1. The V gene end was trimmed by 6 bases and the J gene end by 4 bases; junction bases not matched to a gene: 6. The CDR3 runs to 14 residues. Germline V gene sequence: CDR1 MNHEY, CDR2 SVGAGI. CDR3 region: CASRRTGEVTEAFF. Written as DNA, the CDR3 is TGTGCCAGCAGGCGGACAGGGGAGGTCACTGAAGCTTTCTTT.

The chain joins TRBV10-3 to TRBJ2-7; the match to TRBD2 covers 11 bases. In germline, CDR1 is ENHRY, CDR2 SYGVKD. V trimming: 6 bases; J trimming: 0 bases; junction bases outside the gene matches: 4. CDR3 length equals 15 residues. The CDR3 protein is CAISLAGGSSYEQYF. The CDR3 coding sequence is TGTGCCATCAGCCTAGCGGGGGGTAGCTCCTACGAGCAGTACTTC.

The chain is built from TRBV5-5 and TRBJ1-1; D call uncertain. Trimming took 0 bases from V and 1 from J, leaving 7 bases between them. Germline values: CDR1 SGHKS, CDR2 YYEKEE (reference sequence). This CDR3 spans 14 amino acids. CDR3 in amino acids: CASSLDRANTEAFF. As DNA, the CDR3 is TGTGCCAGCAGCTTGGACAGAGCGAACACTGAAGCTTTCTTT.

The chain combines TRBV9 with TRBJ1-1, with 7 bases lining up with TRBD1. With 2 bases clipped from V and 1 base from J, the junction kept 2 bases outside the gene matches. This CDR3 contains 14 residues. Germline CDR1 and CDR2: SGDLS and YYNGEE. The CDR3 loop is CASSVGQPNTEAFF. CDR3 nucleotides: TGTGCCAGCAGCGTGGGACAGCCGAACACTGAAGCTTTCTTT.

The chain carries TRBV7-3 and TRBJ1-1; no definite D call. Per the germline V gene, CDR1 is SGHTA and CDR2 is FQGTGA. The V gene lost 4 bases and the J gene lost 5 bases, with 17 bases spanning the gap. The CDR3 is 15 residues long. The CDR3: CASSSLPGLRTEAFF. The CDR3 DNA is TGTGCCAGCAGCTCCCTACCAGGATTAAGGACTGAAGCTTTCTTT.

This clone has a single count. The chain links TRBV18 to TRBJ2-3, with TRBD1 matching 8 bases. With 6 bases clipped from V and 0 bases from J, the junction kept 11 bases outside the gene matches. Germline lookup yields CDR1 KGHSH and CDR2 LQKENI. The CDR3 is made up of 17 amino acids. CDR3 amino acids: CASSYDRGRLSTDTQYF. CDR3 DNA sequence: TGTGCCAGCTCCTACGACAGGGGACGACTAAGCACAGATACGCAGTATTTT.